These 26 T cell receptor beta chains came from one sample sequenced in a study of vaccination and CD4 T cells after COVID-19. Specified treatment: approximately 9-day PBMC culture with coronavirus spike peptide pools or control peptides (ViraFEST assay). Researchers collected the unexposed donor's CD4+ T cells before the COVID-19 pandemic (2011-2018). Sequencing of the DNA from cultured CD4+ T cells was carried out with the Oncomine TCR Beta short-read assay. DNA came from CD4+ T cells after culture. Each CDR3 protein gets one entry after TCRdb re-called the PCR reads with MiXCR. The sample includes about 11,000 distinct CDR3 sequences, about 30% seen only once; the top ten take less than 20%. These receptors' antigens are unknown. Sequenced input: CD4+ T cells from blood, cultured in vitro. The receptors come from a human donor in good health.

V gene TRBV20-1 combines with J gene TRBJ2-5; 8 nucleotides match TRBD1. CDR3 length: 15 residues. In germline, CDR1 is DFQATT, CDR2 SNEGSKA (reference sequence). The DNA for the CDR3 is TGCAGCGTGGCTGGAGGACAGGGTTTATGGGAGACCCAGTACTTC. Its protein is CSVAGGQGLWETQYF.

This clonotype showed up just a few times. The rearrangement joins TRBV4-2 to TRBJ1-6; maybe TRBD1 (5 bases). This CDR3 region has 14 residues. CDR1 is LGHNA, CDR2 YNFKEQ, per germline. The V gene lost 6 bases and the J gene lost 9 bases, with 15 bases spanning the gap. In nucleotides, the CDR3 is TGTGCCAGCAGGGAACGGGGGTATCGTTCACCCCTCCACTTT. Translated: CASRERGYRSPLHF.

The CDR3 sequence is CASSQGQPGLVTDTQYF. CDR3 nucleotides: TGTGCCAGCAGCCAAGGACAGCCGGGACTAGTCACAGATACGCAGTATTTT. The rearrangement joins TRBV5-5 to TRBJ2-3; 8 bases fit TRBD2. V trimming: 4 bases; J trimming: 2 bases; junction bases outside the gene matches: 12. This CDR3 spans 17 amino acids. Germline CDR1 reads SGHKS; CDR2 reads YYEKEE (reference sequence).

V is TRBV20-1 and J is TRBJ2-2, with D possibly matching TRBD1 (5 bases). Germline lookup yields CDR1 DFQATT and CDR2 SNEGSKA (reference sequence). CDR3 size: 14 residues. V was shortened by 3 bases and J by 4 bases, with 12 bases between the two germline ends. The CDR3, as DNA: TGCAGTGCTAGGGTTATTGGGGCCACCGGGGAGCTGTTTTTT. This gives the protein CSARVIGATGELFF.

The CDR3 sequence: CASSWRGAGNQPQHF. For the CDR3, the DNA is TGTGCCAGCAGTTGGAGGGGCGCCGGCAATCAGCCCCAGCATTTT. This rearrangement joins TRBV6-2 or TRBV6-3 to TRBJ1-5; perhaps TRBD1 as D (5 bases). Germline CDR1 reads MNHEY; CDR2 reads SVGEGT. Trimming took off 4 bases at V and 2 bases at J, with 12 bases between the two ends. This CDR3 has 15 residues.

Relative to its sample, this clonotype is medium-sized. The CDR3 is CSAHRDNTGELFF. CDR3 nucleotide sequence: TGCAGTGCTCACAGGGATAACACCGGGGAGCTGTTTTTT. The gene calls are TRBV20-1 and TRBJ2-2; D is perhaps TRBD1 (6 bases). The CDR3 is 13 residues long. V lost 5 bases, J lost 2 bases, and 9 bases lay in between. In germline, CDR1 is DFQATT, CDR2 SNEGSKA (reference sequence).

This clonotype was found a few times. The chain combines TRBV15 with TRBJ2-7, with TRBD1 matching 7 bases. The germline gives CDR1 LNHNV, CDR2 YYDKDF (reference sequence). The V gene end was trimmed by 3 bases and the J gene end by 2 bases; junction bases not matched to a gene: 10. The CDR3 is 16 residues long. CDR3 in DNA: TGTGCCACCAGCAGCCAGAACAGGGGCGCTCCCTACGAGCAGTACTTC. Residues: CATSSQNRGAPYEQYF.

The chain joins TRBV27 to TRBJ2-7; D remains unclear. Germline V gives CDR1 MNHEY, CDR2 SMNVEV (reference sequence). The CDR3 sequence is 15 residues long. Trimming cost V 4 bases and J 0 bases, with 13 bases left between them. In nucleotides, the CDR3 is TGTGCCAGCAGTTCAACCGGGCCCAGCTCCTACGAGCAGTACTTC. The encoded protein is CASSSTGPSSYEQYF.

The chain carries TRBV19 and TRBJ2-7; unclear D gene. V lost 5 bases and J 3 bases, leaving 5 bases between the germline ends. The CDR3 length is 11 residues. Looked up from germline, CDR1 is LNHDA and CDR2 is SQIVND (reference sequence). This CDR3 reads CASSFGYEQYF. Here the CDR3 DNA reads TGTGCCAGTAGTTTCGGCTACGAGCAGTACTTC.

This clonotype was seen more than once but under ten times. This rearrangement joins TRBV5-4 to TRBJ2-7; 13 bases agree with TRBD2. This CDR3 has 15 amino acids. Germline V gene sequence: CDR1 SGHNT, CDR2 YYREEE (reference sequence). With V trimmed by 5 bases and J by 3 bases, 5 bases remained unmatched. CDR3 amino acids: CASRSGTSGIYEQYF. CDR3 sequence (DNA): TGTGCCAGCAGGTCCGGGACTAGCGGGATCTACGAGCAGTACTTC.

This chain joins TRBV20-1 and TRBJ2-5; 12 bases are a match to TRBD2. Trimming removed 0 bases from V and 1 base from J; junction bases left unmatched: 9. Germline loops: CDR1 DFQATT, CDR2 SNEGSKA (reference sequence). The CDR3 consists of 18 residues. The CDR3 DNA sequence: TGCAGTGCTAGAGATCCCCTAGCGGGAGGGTTAACCCAAGAGACCCAGTACTTC. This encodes CSARDPLAGGLTQETQYF.

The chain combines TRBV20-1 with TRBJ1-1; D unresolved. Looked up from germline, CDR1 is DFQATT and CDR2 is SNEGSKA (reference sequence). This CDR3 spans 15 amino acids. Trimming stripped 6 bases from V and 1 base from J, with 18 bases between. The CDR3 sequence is CSAPPRAGQNTEAFF. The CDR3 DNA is TGCAGTGCCCCCCCTCGGGCAGGCCAGAACACTGAAGCTTTCTTT.

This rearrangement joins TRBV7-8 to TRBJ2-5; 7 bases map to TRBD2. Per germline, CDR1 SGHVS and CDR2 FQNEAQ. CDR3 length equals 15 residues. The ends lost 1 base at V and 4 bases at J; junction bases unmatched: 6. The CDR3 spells CASSLGRGSTETQYF. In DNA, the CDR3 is TGTGCCAGCAGCTTAGGTCGCGGGAGCACAGAGACCCAGTACTTC.

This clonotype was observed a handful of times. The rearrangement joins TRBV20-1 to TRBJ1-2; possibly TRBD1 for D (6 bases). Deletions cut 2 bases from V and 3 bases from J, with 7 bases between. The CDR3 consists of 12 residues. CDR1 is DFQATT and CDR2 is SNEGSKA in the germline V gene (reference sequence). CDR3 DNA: TGCAGTGCTAGAAACAGGGACTATGGCTACACCTTC. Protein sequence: CSARNRDYGYTF.

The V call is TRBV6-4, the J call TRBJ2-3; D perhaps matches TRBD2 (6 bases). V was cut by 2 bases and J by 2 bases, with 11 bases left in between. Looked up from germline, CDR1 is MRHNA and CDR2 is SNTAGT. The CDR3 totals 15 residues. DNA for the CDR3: TGTGCCAGCAGTGACCGAGGGACTCCCACAGATACGCAGTATTTT. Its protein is CASSDRGTPTDTQYF.

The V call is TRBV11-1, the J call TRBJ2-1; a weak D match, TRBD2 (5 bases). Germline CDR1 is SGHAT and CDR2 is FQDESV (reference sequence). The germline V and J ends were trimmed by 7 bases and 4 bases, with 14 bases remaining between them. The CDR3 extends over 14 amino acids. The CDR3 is CASNLRRGYNEQFF. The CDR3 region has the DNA TGTGCCAGCAATCTTAGGAGAGGGTACAATGAGCAGTTCTTC.

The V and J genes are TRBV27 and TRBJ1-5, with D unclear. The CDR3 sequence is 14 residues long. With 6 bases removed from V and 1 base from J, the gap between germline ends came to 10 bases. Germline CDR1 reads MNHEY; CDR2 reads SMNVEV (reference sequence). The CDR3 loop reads CASRTPGSNQPQHF. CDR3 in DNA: TGTGCCAGCAGGACACCCGGGAGCAATCAGCCCCAGCATTTT.

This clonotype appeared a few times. The CDR3 region has the DNA TGTGCCAGCAAAGGGACCCCCAGAAACATTCAGTACTTC. Translation: CASKGTPRNIQYF. The genes are TRBV28 and TRBJ2-4; perhaps D is TRBD1 or TRBD2 (5 bases each). This CDR3 contains 13 residues. Per the germline V gene, CDR1 is MDHEN and CDR2 is SYDVKM. Between the trimmed V and J ends, which lost 7 bases and 6 bases, there was a span of 13 bases.

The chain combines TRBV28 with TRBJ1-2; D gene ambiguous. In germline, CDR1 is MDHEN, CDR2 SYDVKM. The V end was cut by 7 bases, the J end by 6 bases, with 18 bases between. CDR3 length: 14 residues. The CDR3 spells CASTSGGYMDGYTF. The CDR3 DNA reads TGTGCCAGCACATCAGGCGGGTATATGGATGGCTACACCTTC.

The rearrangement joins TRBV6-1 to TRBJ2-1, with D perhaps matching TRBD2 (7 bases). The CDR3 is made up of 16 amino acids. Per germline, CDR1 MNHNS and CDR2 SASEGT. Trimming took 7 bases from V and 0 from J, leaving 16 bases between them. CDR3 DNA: TGTGCCAGCACCTCACAGGGAGGGAGCTCCTACAATGAGCAGTTCTTC. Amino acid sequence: CASTSQGGSSYNEQFF.

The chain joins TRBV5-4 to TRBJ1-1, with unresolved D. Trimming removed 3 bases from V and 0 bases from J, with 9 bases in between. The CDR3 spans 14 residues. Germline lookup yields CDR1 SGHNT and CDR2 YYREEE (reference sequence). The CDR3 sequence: CASSSHRVNTEAFF. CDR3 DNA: TGTGCCAGCAGCTCTCATCGGGTGAACACTGAAGCTTTCTTT.

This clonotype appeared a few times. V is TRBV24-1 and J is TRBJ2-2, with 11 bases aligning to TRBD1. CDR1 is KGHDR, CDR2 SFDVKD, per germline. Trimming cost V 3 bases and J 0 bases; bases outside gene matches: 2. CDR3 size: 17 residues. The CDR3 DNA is TGTGCCACCAGTGATAAGGGACAGGGGGCGAACACCGGGGAGCTGTTTTTT. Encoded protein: CATSDKGQGANTGELFF.

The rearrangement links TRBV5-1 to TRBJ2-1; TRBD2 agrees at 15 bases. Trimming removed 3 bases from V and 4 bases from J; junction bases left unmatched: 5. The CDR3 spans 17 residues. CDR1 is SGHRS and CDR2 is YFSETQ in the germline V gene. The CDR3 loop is CASSWTSGRAGYNEQFF. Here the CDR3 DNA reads TGCGCCAGCAGCTGGACTAGCGGGAGGGCCGGGTACAATGAGCAGTTCTTC.

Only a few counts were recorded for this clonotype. The CDR3 nucleotides are TGTGCCAGCAGCCTACTCATTAACAGGGGGCAAGGCTACACCTTC. Its translation is CASSLLINRGQGYTF. The chain joins TRBV7-2 to TRBJ1-2; 9 bases are shared with TRBD1. CDR1 SGHTA and CDR2 FQGNSA come from the germline V gene. Trimming cost V 5 bases and J 8 bases; bases outside gene matches: 12. CDR3 length: 15 residues.

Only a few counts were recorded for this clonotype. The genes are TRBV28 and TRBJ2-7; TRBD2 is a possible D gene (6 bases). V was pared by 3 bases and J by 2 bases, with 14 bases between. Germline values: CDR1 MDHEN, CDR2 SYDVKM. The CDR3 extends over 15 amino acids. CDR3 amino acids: CASSLGLRSPYEQYF. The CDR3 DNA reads TGTGCCAGCAGTTTGGGACTGAGGTCGCCCTACGAGCAGTACTTC.

As DNA, the CDR3 is TGTGCCAGCAGTTACTCGATCCCCCGGCGGACCTACGAGCAGTACTTC. This gives the protein CASSYSIPRRTYEQYF. This sequence joins TRBV6-2 or TRBV6-3 and TRBJ2-7; D is unresolved. V lost 0 bases and J lost 2, with 14 bases in between. The germline V gene has CDR1 MNHEY and CDR2 SVGEGT. The CDR3 extends over 16 amino acids.